What follows is one T cell receptor (beta chain) and its context. This sample is part of a study of CD8+ T cells in alopecia areata. Treatment specified: oral pan-JAK inhibitor, 5-10 mg twice daily. The authors extracted RNA and reverse transcribed it into cDNA as the sequencing template. Here immunoSEQ multiplex PCR was the method, and the copy in TCRdb shows in-frame clones only, minus some. The profile shows 200,000 to 250,000 clones, more than 55% of them singletons. The sample here was CD4+ T cells sorted from blood, taken between weeks 44 and 45, from a patient treated with tofacitinib. The TCR originated in a human donor with alopecia areata.

The CDR3: CASSQSGLAESTDTQYF. Here the CDR3 DNA reads TGTGCCAGCAGCCAATCAGGACTAGCGGAGAGCACAGATACGCAGTATTTT. The chain carries TRBV4-2 and TRBJ2-3; 10 bases map to TRBD2. Germline CDR1 is LGHNA and CDR2 is YNFKEQ. Unmatched junction bases numbered 5, after V lost 2 bases and J lost 0 bases. The CDR3 contains 17 residues.